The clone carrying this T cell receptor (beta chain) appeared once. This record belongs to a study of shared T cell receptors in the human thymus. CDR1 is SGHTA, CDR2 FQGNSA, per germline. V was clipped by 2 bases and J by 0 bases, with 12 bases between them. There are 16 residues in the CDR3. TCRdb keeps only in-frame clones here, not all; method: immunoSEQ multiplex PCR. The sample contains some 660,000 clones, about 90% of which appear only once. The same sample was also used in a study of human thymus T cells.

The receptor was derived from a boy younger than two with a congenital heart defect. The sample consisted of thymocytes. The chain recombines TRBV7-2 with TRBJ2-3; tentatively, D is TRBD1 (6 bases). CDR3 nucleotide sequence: TGTGCCAGCAGCTTAATACAGGGTTTTAGCACAGATACGCAGTATTTT. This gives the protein CASSLIQGFSTDTQYF.